This TCR beta chain was observed in a study of shared clonotypes between healthy human individuals. Across the whole study: Samples came from a couple of female and a few male donors aged 18 to 49. Study-level findings and limits: An expected dependence of interdonor clonotype sharing on sequencing depth was noted.

From germline, CDR1 is MRHNA and CDR2 SNTAGT. Trimming shortened V by 3 bases and J by 3 bases, and 8 bases separated the two germline ends. There are 13 residues in the CDR3. Genomic DNA for unsorted samples was obtained from 80 million to 100 million PBMCs. There are many counts of this clone. What it binds is not known. DNA input for the unsorted PBMC replicate PCRs was about 0.3 ug, some 31,000 T cell genomes. Method: immunoSEQ multiplex PCR; TCRdb's copy keeps in-frame clones and lacks some. The sample includes about 560,000 clones, about 80% of them seen just once. The sample was PBMCs. V is TRBV6-4 and J is TRBJ2-5; D uncertain. This receptor was obtained from a woman aged 40 to 55 in good health. Some clones in this sample may be carry-over from other donors' samples. The CDR3, as DNA: TGTGCCAGCAGTGAGCGAGCAGAAGAGACCCAGTACTTC. Encoded protein: CASSERAEETQYF.